This entry lists 14 T cell receptor beta chains sequenced from one sample in a study of beta chain features in type 1 diabetes (dated by TCRdb to the late 2010s). The library was generated by the immunoSEQ multiplex PCR assay. The entire amount of isolated RNA was reverse transcribed using the High Capacity cDNA Reverse Transcription Kit, so the sequenced TCRB transcripts were expressed ones. TCRdb re-hosts the immuneACCESS table, in-frame sequences only. Its copies lack some clones; in the studies checked, an unresolved V gene accounts for under half of them, and the cause for the rest is not known. The sample table records approximately 250,000 clones; about 9.3% of these occur just once. The top ten clones comprise 0.03% to 0.04% of the sample. The sequenced sample was naive CD4+ T cells from blood. The sample's cell subset or site label is to be understood as: true naive CD4+ T cells. The source is a woman aged 18-29 years in good health.

The CDR3 DNA reads as TGTGCCAGCAGCTTAGAGGAGAAGAACACTGAAGCTTTCTTT. Translation: CASSLEEKNTEAFF. This chain connects TRBV7-6 to TRBJ1-1; D remains ambiguous. Trimming removed 1 base from V and 1 base from J, with 7 bases in between. Germline loops: CDR1 SGHVS, CDR2 FNYEAQ. The CDR3 loop spans 14 amino acids.

The genes are TRBV5-4 and TRBJ1-1, with D possibly TRBD1 on 6 matching bases. CDR3 length: 14 residues. Germline V gene data show CDR1 as SGHNT and CDR2 as YYREEE (reference sequence). Trimming cost V 5 bases and J 5 bases, with 16 bases left between them. The CDR3 sequence: CASSEGDRWTEAFF. The CDR3 DNA reads as TGTGCCAGCAGTGAGGGGGATCGGTGGACTGAAGCTTTCTTT.

CDR3 in DNA: TGTGCCAGCTCACCAAGCGGGGGCTTCGACACGCAGTATTTT. Its protein is CASSPSGGFDTQYF. The V gene is TRBV18, the J gene TRBJ2-3, with 8 bases identical to TRBD2. CDR1 and CDR2 (germline): KGHSH, LQKENI. After removal of 2 bases from V and 9 bases from J, the junction contained 7 bases not matched to a gene. The CDR3 is 14 residues long.

This clone was recorded a few times. The chain joins TRBV30 to TRBJ2-7, with D tentatively TRBD1 (7 bases). The V end was cut by 3 bases, the J end by 2 bases, with 20 bases between. Germline V gene sequence: CDR1 GTSNPN, CDR2 SVGIG (reference sequence). The CDR3 consists of 16 residues. Written as DNA, the CDR3 is TGTGCCTGGAGCAGGGGGTCGGGGGCTCTAACCTACGAGCAGTACTTC. Amino acids: CAWSRGSGALTYEQYF.

This clone was counted many times. The chain links TRBV7-2 to TRBJ2-7; D is perhaps TRBD1 (5 bases). This CDR3 has 14 residues. The germline V and J ends were trimmed by 7 bases and 6 bases, with 19 bases remaining between them. Germline lookup yields CDR1 SGHTA and CDR2 FQGNSA. The CDR3 loop reads CASNLRQSAFEQYF. The CDR3 DNA reads as TGTGCCAGCAACCTTCGACAGTCCGCCTTCGAGCAGTACTTC.

The CDR3 loop is CASSLDAGTGGDTQYF. The CDR3 DNA follows: TGTGCCAGCAGCTTGGATGCCGGGACAGGAGGAGATACGCAGTATTTT. This chain joins TRBV5-4 and TRBJ2-3; 8 bases agree with TRBD1. Germline V gene lookup returns CDR1 SGHNT and CDR2 YYREEE (reference sequence). V was clipped by 0 bases and J by 5 bases; unmatched bases: 8. The CDR3 sequence is 16 residues long.

V gene TRBV7-9 combines with J gene TRBJ1-5, with 8 bases that match TRBD1. The CDR3 covers 15 residues. Germline CDR1 SEHNR, CDR2 FQNEAQ (reference sequence). The V segment lost 5 bases and the J segment 0 bases; nucleotides outside the gene matches: 3. The CDR3 bases are TGTGCCAGCAGCCCGACAGGGGATAGCAATCAGCCCCAGCATTTT. Translating it yields CASSPTGDSNQPQHF.

This clone was seen more than once but under ten times. The V call is TRBV23-1, the J call TRBJ2-7; 9 nucleotides agree with TRBD1. TRBV23-1 is designated an ORF whose function remains uncertain. This CDR3 is 17 amino acids long. V lost 0 bases to trimming and J lost 3 bases; unmatched junction nucleotides: 9. DNA for the CDR3: TGCGCCAGCAGTCAATCTAGGGACAGGGAAGGGGACTACGAGCAGTACTTC. As protein: CASSQSRDREGDYEQYF.

This clone was seen a handful of times. CDR3 loop: CASRGQDDQPQHF. Here the CDR3 DNA reads TGCGCCAGCAGAGGACAGGACGATCAGCCCCAGCATTTT. The chain has TRBV5-1 and TRBJ1-5, with 7 positions matching TRBD1. V lost 5 bases and J lost 5; bases outside the gene matches: 4. Germline lookup yields CDR1 SGHRS and CDR2 YFSETQ. The CDR3 covers 13 residues.

The V and J genes are TRBV6-1 and TRBJ1-5; weak D call: TRBD1 (5 bases). V dropped 7 bases and J dropped 1 base, with 8 bases sitting between them. Germline loops: CDR1 MNHNS, CDR2 SASEGT. CDR3 length: 13 amino acids. The CDR3 region has the DNA TGTGCCAGCACGGCAGGGAGCAATCAGCCCCAGCATTTT. It codes for CASTAGSNQPQHF.

Of note for this clone: The same CDR3 is also encoded by other DNA sequences in this sample. The chain carries TRBV9 and TRBJ2-1; D unclear. This CDR3 spans 12 amino acids. Trimming took 0 bases from V and 7 from J, leaving 5 bases between them. Germline assignment: CDR1 SGDLS and CDR2 YYNGEE. The CDR3 bases are TGTGCCAGCAGCGTAGCCGGGAATGAGCAGTTCTTC. Protein product: CASSVAGNEQFF.

This clone was seen a few times. J is TRBJ1-2 and V is TRBV7-9; D is ambiguous. V was cut by 2 bases and J by 0 bases, with 7 bases left in between. In germline, CDR1 is SEHNR, CDR2 FQNEAQ (reference sequence). The length of the CDR3 is 14 residues. The CDR3 is CASSLSQTNYGYTF. CDR3 sequence (DNA): TGTGCCAGCAGCTTATCCCAGACTAACTATGGCTACACCTTC.

There are many counts of this clone. The chain employs TRBV4-1 and TRBJ2-4; 12 bases match TRBD2. Germline V gives CDR1 MGHRA, CDR2 YSYEKL. This CDR3 comprises 15 residues. V trimming: 4 bases; J trimming: 6 bases; junction bases outside the gene matches: 4. DNA for the CDR3: TGCGCCAGCAGCCCCATGGGACTAGCGGGAAACATTCAGTACTTC. Its protein is CASSPMGLAGNIQYF.

The CDR3 protein is CSVDTGLAGLTDTQYF. The CDR3 DNA sequence: TGCAGCGTTGACACGGGACTAGCGGGACTCACAGATACGCAGTATTTT. The rearrangement uses TRBV29-1 and TRBJ2-3, with 13 bases that match TRBD2. The CDR3 runs to 16 residues. Losses at the gene ends were 3 bases for V and 2 bases for J; bases not matched to a gene: 5. The V gene's germline CDR1 is SQVTM and CDR2 ANQGSEA.